This is a list of T cell receptor beta chains from one sample in a study of blood T cell repertoires in COVID-19. Here immunoSEQ multiplex PCR was the method, and the copy in TCRdb shows in-frame clones only, minus some. In the table there are about 200,000 clones, about 82% of which are singletons. The specimen was PBMCs or T cells enriched from blood (not recorded which). The receptors were gathered from a man aged 35 to 55 with acute COVID-19. Both conserved end residues are part of each CDR3. A D gene is named only where the DNA matches it firmly. Clone sizes are given selectively: once, few, many, or a class where the clone is expanded.

d_call j_call clone_size v_call cdr3_aa cdr3_nt
- TRBJ2-2 - TRBV5-4 CASPGLTNTGELFF TGTGCCAGCCCGGGTCTGACGAACACCGGGGAGCTGTTTTTT
- TRBJ2-1 - TRBV19 CATQAFRQEQFF TGTGCCACCCAAGCTTTTAGACAGGAGCAGTTCTTC
- TRBJ2-4 few TRBV14 CPLIPRRDDLKNIQYF TGTCCCCTAATCCCTCGGCGGGACGATCTCAAAAACATTCAGTACTTC
TRBD2 TRBJ2-7 few TRBV28 CASSLTSGSLYEQYF TGTGCCAGCAGTCTCACTAGCGGTTCCCTCTACGAGCAGTACTTC
- TRBJ2-1 - TRBV3-1/TRBV3-2 CASSQENRGLPESLANEQFF TGTGCCAGCAGCCAAGAGAATAGGGGACTTCCTGAGTCGTTGGCCAATGAGCAGTTCTTC
- TRBJ1-1 once TRBV6-5 CASGRVRSEAFF TGTGCCTCGGGCAGGGTTCGGTCTGAAGCTTTCTTT
TRBD1 TRBJ2-7 - TRBV5-1 CASSLSTGTGAYEQYF TGCGCCAGCAGCTTGTCAACCGGGACAGGAGCCTACGAGCAGTACTTC
TRBD1 TRBJ1-5 once TRBV7-8 CASSLEQGSQPQHF TGTGCCAGCAGCTTAGAACAGGGGAGTCAGCCCCAGCATTTT
- TRBJ2-3 - TRBV25-1 CASSGGTGTSTDTQYF TGTGCCAGCAGTGGGGGAACCGGGACTAGCACAGATACGCAGTATTTT
TRBD1 TRBJ2-5 once TRBV18 CASSPANRGETQYF TGTGCCAGCTCACCGGCAAACAGGGGAGAGACCCAGTACTTC
TRBD2 TRBJ2-2 - TRBV28 CASSLPGLAVNTGELFF TGTGCCAGCAGTTTACCGGGACTAGCGGTAAACACCGGGGAGCTGTTTTTT
- TRBJ2-1 - TRBV24-1 CATSVSLSGVNEQFF TGTGCCACCAGTGTCTCATTGTCCGGGGTGAATGAGCAGTTCTTC
TRBD2 TRBJ2-3 - TRBV15 CATSGTSGDASTDTQYF TGTGCCACCAGCGGGACTAGCGGAGATGCTAGCACAGATACGCAGTATTTT
- TRBJ2-7 - TRBV6-5 CASSTDGGTYEQYF TGTGCCAGCAGTACCGACGGGGGAACCTACGAGCAGTACTTC
TRBD2 TRBJ2-5 - TRBV6-5 CASKGASGRQETQYF TGTGCCAGCAAAGGGGCTAGCGGGCGACAAGAGACCCAGTACTTC
- TRBJ2-3 - TRBV6-6 CASSPMADTQYF TGTGCCAGCAGCCCTATGGCAGATACGCAGTATTTT
- TRBJ2-5 - TRBV5-1 CASSLTGEETQYF TGCGCCAGCAGCTTGACAGGCGAGGAGACCCAGTACTTC
- TRBJ2-5 - TRBV7-9 CASALDSVQETQYF TGTGCCAGCGCATTGGATAGTGTACAAGAGACCCAGTACTTC
- TRBJ1-1 - TRBV20-1 CRQEGGTEAFF TGCAGACAGGAAGGGGGCACTGAAGCTTTCTTT
TRBD2 TRBJ2-7 - TRBV4-1 CASSQGISGSYYEQYF TGCGCCAGCAGCCAAGGGATTAGCGGGAGCTACTACGAGCAGTACTTC
TRBD1 TRBJ1-4 - TRBV7-9 CASTKGARVETNEKLFF TGTGCCAGCACCAAGGGGGCCAGGGTAGAAACTAATGAAAAACTGTTTTTT
- TRBJ2-7 - TRBV27 CASSSRAGVYEQYF TGTGCCAGCAGTTCGAGGGCAGGGGTCTACGAGCAGTACTTC
- TRBJ2-7 - TRBV10-3 CAYPSPHPFYEQYF TGTGCCTACCCGTCCCCACACCCTTTCTACGAGCAGTACTTC
- TRBJ2-1 - TRBV9 CASRRESYNEQFF TGTGCCAGCAGGCGAGAGTCCTACAATGAGCAGTTCTTC
TRBD2 TRBJ2-3 once TRBV7-3 CASSPLAGDADTQYF TGTGCCAGCAGCCCACTAGCGGGAGACGCAGATACGCAGTATTTT
- TRBJ2-5 once TRBV4-1 CASSQVAYRLNGSRETQYF TGCGCCAGCAGCCAAGTAGCGTACCGTTTGAACGGGAGTCGAGAGACCCAGTACTTC
- TRBJ2-4 few TRBV2 CAGGTGSGTIQYF TGTGCCGGAGGAACTGGATCCGGTACCATTCAGTACTTC